Shown below are 3 T cell receptor beta chains from a single sample sequenced in a study of CD4 and CD8 cells across lung adenocarcinoma regions. TCRdb fed the PCR reads into MiXCR, producing one record per CDR3 protein. The repertoire holds a few thousand distinct CDR3 sequences, about 61% seen once, with roughly 19% in the top ten. The sample taken for sequencing was CD4+ T cells from the margin of a lung tumor. Receptors were obtained from a male donor with lung adenocarcinoma. The CD4 and CD8 labels of this study may be unreliable.

This clonotype showed up just once. The V and J genes are TRBV12-3 or TRBV12-4 and TRBJ2-7, with TRBD2 identical over 12 bases. The CDR3 is made up of 14 amino acids. V lost 7 bases to trimming and J lost 7 bases; unmatched junction nucleotides: 8. CDR3 bases: TGTGCCAGCACTCCGACTAGCGGGAGAGGGGAGCAGTACTTC. The encoded protein is CASTPTSGRGEQYF.

The chain's CDR3 is CASSLVVGSGETQYF. The CDR3 DNA reads TGTGCCAGCAGCTTAGTTGTGGGAAGTGGAGAGACCCAGTACTTC. The V and J genes are TRBV7-8 and TRBJ2-5, with D hard to call. The CDR3 consists of 15 residues. Germline V gene data show CDR1 as SGHVS and CDR2 as FQNEAQ. V shed 1 base and J shed 4 bases, with 13 bases lying between them.

To note about this clonotype: The conserved phenylalanine or tryptophan is not found at the CDR3 terminus, so this likely reflects a read error. This sequence joins TRBV12-3 or TRBV12-4 and TRBJ2-6; no reliable D call. Trimming left V 2 bases short and J 1 base short, with 6 bases between. This CDR3 has 15 amino acids. CDR3 DNA sequence: TGTGCCAGCAGTTTAATAAAGTCTGGGGCCAACGTCCTGACTTTA. Protein: CASSLIKSGANVLTL.